Following are 26 T cell receptor gamma chains from one sample sequenced in a study of gamma-delta chains in newborns, infants, children. TCRdb re-called clones from the reads via CATT. Altogether 930 or so gamma-chain clones are present, about 60% being singletons, with the ten largest covering 45% to 70%. Sequenced input: blood. The source is a child who was a newborn, infant or young child, either healthy, febrile or measles-vaccinated (not recorded which).

On this clone: At one end, the junction sequence differs from germline, possibly due to a read error. The chain is built from TRGV9 and TRGJP. As TCRdb names no J gene, one was assigned here on the basis of a DNA match to germline. Germline values: CDR1 GITISATS, CDR2 ISYDGTV (reference sequence). This CDR3 contains 14 residues. As DNA, the CDR3 is TGTGCCGTGTGGCAAAAGTTGGGCAAAAAAATCAAGGTATTT. Translated: CAVWQKLGKKIKVF.

Comments on this clone: The identical CDR3 is also encoded by other nucleotide sequences in the sample. This chain uses TRGV9 with TRGJP. Here the J gene came from matching the DNA to germline, since TCRdb omits it. The CDR3 totals 17 residues. The germline CDR1 and CDR2 sequences are GITISATS and ISYDGTV (reference sequence). The junction had 6 bases not matched to a gene; V was cut back by 0 bases and J by 7 bases. This chain's CDR3 is CALWEVHRELGKKIKVF. In DNA, the CDR3 is TGTGCCTTGTGGGAGGTGCATCGGGAGTTGGGCAAAAAAATCAAGGTATTT.

A word on this clone: The same CDR3 can be traced to other DNA sequences in this sample. The V call is TRGV9, the J call TRGJP. TCRdb leaves out the J gene; it was filled in here by matching the DNA to germline. The V gene's germline CDR1 is GITISATS and CDR2 ISYDGTV (reference sequence). The CDR3 has 16 residues. The ends lost 1 base at V and 6 bases at J; junction bases unmatched: 3. DNA of the CDR3: TGTGCCTTGTGGGAGGTAGGAGAGTTGGGCAAAAAAATCAAGGTATTT. Amino acid sequence: CALWEVGELGKKIKVF.

The gene calls are TRGV2 and TRGJ1 or TRGJ2. TCRdb lists no J gene, so it was determined here by aligning the DNA to germline. V was pared by 1 base and J by 8 bases, with 2 bases of the junction left unmatched. CDR1 and CDR2 (germline): EGSNGY, YDSYNSKV. This CDR3 is built from 11 residues. CDR3 protein: CATWDGHKKLF. The CDR3 region has the DNA TGTGCCACCTGGGACGGACATAAGAAACTCTTT.

This clone was counted a few times. The rearrangement joins TRGV9 to TRGJP. TCRdb is silent on the J gene; assignment here came from matching the DNA to germline. Trimming removed 3 bases from V and 4 bases from J; junction bases left unmatched: 6. CDR1 is GITISATS, CDR2 ISYDGTV, per germline (reference sequence). CDR3 size: 17 residues. In nucleotides, the CDR3 is TGTGCCTTGTGGGAGCTCTTACAAGAGTTGGGCAAAAAAATCAAGGTATTT. Encoded protein: CALWELLQELGKKIKVF.

The V call is TRGV9, the J call TRGJ1 or TRGJ2. The J gene was missing in TCRdb and was found by matching the end of the DNA to germline. Germline CDR1 and CDR2: GITISATS and ISYDGTV (reference sequence). J was trimmed by 6 bases and V by 0 bases; bases with no gene match: 5. There are 13 residues in the CDR3. In DNA form, the CDR3 reads TGTGCCTTGTGGGAGGTGCGGATTTATAAGAAACTCTTT. Its translation: CALWEVRIYKKLF.

The J gene is TRGJP2, the V gene TRGV8. Assignment of the J gene here rests on matching the DNA to germline, because TCRdb gives none. Losses at the gene ends were 0 bases for V and 3 bases for J; bases not matched to a gene: 13. The CDR3 covers 18 residues. Germline CDR1 and CDR2: VENAVY and YDSYNSRV. The CDR3 nucleotides are TGTGCCACCTGGGATAGGCGGAGGACGGGTCGTAGTGATTGGATCAAGACGTTT. This encodes CATWDRRRTGRSDWIKTF.

The V gene is TRGV9, the J gene TRGJP. V was clipped by 2 bases and J by 4 bases; unmatched bases: 2. The CDR3 has 16 amino acids. The germline V gene encodes CDR1 GITISATS and CDR2 ISYDGTV (reference sequence). CDR3 nucleotides: TGTGCCTTGTGGGAGGATCAAGAGTTGGGCAAAAAAATCAAGGTATTT. Translation: CALWEDQELGKKIKVF.

The chain recombines TRGV8 with TRGJP2. The J gene was missing in TCRdb and was found by matching the end of the DNA to germline. V shed 1 base and J 10 bases; nucleotides not matched to a gene: 6. The CDR3 is 13 residues long. CDR1 is VENAVY and CDR2 is YDSYNSRV in the germline V gene. The CDR3 DNA is TGTGCCACCTGGGATAGATCCATTTGGATCAAGACGTTT. It encodes CATWDRSIWIKTF.

This clone was picked up one time. This chain uses TRGV2 with TRGJP1. TCRdb carries no J gene annotation; the J gene was assigned here by matching the DNA with germline. Trimming at V came to 1 base and at J to 0 bases, leaving 11 bases not matched to a gene. Per the germline V gene, CDR1 is EGSNGY and CDR2 is YDSYNSKV. The CDR3 loop spans 18 amino acids. Here the CDR3 DNA reads TGTGCCACCTGGGACGGTCCCTCATCACATACCACTGGTTGGTTCAAGATATTT. Encoded protein: CATWDGPSSHTTGWFKIF.

In DNA, the CDR3 is TGTGCCACCTGGGACGGCCTCCTTTATTATAAGAAACTCTTT. Its protein is CATWDGLLYYKKLF. The genes are TRGV2 and TRGJ1 or TRGJ2. TCRdb offers no J gene call, so here the DNA was matched to germline to obtain one. This CDR3 is built from 14 residues. V lost 1 base to trimming and J lost 3 bases; unmatched junction nucleotides: 6. Germline-derived CDR1 and CDR2 are EGSNGY and YDSYNSKV.

The rearrangement links TRGV9 to TRGJP. CDR3 length: 14 amino acids. Per the germline V gene, CDR1 is GITISATS and CDR2 is ISYDGTV (reference sequence). The V and J ends lost 7 bases and 10 bases, in that order; junction bases with no gene match: 7. The CDR3 reads CALCDGLGKKIKVF. DNA of the CDR3: TGTGCCTTGTGTGACGGTTTGGGCAAAAAAATCAAGGTATTT.

This clone is labeled as large. The chain carries TRGV9 and TRGJP. The CDR3 runs 13 residues. Germline V gives CDR1 GITISATS, CDR2 ISYDGTV (reference sequence). V shed 3 bases and J 10 bases; nucleotides not matched to a gene: 0. The CDR3 region is CALWELGKKIKVF. In nucleotides, the CDR3 is TGTGCCTTGTGGGAGTTGGGCAAAAAAATCAAGGTATTT.

V usage is TRGV9 and J usage is TRGJP. Matching the DNA to germline supplied the J gene, which TCRdb does not give. J gave up 3 bases and V 3 bases, and 5 bases lay outside the gene matches. Germline-derived CDR1 and CDR2 are GITISATS and ISYDGTV (reference sequence). This CDR3 is built from 17 residues. The DNA of the CDR3 is TGTGCCTTGTGGGAGAGCCAGCAAGAGTTGGGCAAAAAAATCAAGGTATTT. Translating gives CALWESQQELGKKIKVF.

The chain is built from TRGV9 and TRGJP. V lost 3 bases, J lost 4 bases, and 3 bases stayed unmatched. The CDR3 length is 16 residues. CDR1 and CDR2 (germline): GITISATS, ISYDGTV (reference sequence). The CDR3 DNA follows: TGTGCCTTGTGGGAGAGTCAAGAGTTGGGCAAAAAAATCAAGGTATTT. Residues: CALWESQELGKKIKVF.

About this clone itself: One junction end disagrees with the germline gene, perhaps due to a read error. This same CDR3 is encoded by further DNA sequences in the sample. The chain recombines TRGV9 with TRGJP. The J gene, absent from TCRdb, was called here by matching the DNA to germline. This CDR3 region has 17 residues. Germline V gene lookup returns CDR1 GITISATS and CDR2 ISYDGTV (reference sequence). The CDR3 loop is CALWEVHKELGKKIKVF. As DNA, the CDR3 is TGTGCCTTGTGGGAGGTGCACAAAGAGTTGGGCAAAAAGATCAAGGTATTT.

There are a few counts of this clone. This sequence joins TRGV3 and TRGJ1 or TRGJ2. The J gene was missing in TCRdb and was found by matching the end of the DNA to germline. V trimming: 0 bases; J trimming: 2 bases; junction bases outside the gene matches: 4. Germline loops: CDR1 VTNTFY, CDR2 YDVSTARD (reference sequence). The CDR3 has 14 amino acids. CDR3 protein: CATWDRRDYYKKLF. CDR3 bases: TGTGCCACCTGGGACAGGCGGGATTATTATAAGAAACTCTTT.

The rearrangement joins TRGV3 to TRGJP2. No J gene was available from TCRdb, and it was assigned here by a germline match of the DNA. The CDR3 loop spans 15 amino acids. Germline-derived CDR1 and CDR2 are VTNTFY and YDVSTARD (reference sequence). The junction had 4 bases not matched to a gene; V was cut back by 2 bases and J by 1 base. CDR3 DNA sequence: TGTGCCACCTGGGACATTGTTAGTAGTGATTGGATCAAGACGTTT. This sequence encodes CATWDIVSSDWIKTF.

This clone came up a few times. This sequence joins TRGV9 and TRGJP1. The ends lost 0 bases at V and 1 base at J; junction bases unmatched: 5. This CDR3 spans 16 amino acids. CDR1 and CDR2 from the germline V gene are GITISATS and ISYDGTV (reference sequence). This chain's CDR3 is CALWEVFFTTGWFKIF. As DNA, the CDR3 is TGTGCCTTGTGGGAGGTGTTTTTTACCACTGGTTGGTTCAAGATATTT.

Concerning this clone: Distinct nucleotide sequences in the sample also encode this CDR3. This chain uses TRGV9 with TRGJP. Here the J gene was assigned by germline matching of the DNA, as TCRdb has none. The ends lost 1 base at V and 3 bases at J; junction bases unmatched: 3. The germline CDR1 and CDR2 sequences are GITISATS and ISYDGTV (reference sequence). The CDR3 consists of 17 residues. DNA of the CDR3: TGTGCCTTGTGGGAGGTTCCGCAAGAGTTGGGCAAAAAAATCAAGGTATTT. Its protein product is CALWEVPQELGKKIKVF.

Comment on this clone: Distinct nucleotide sequences in the sample also encode this CDR3. The chain carries TRGV9 and TRGJP. The J gene is absent in TCRdb and was assigned here via DNA matching to germline. Per the germline V gene, CDR1 is GITISATS and CDR2 is ISYDGTV (reference sequence). The CDR3 runs 17 residues. The V segment lost 1 base and the J segment 4 bases; nucleotides outside the gene matches: 4. The DNA of the CDR3 is TGTGCCTTGTGGGAGGTCCCCCAAGAGTTGGGCAAAAAAATCAAGGTATTT. Translating gives CALWEVPQELGKKIKVF.

A note on this clone: The sample contains more than one DNA sequence encoding this CDR3. J is TRGJP1 and V is TRGV2. Since TCRdb gives no J gene, matching the DNA to germline was used here to assign it. V shed 0 bases, J shed 0 bases, and the junction held 4 bases outside the gene matches. CDR1 is EGSNGY and CDR2 is YDSYNSKV in the germline V gene. CDR3 length: 16 residues. CDR3 DNA: TGTGCCACCTGGGACGGGCCGTATACCACTGGTTGGTTCAAGATATTT. Its protein product is CATWDGPYTTGWFKIF.

The CDR3 loop reads CATWDGRNEYYKKLF. CDR3 DNA: TGTGCCACCTGGGACGGGCGGAACGAATATTATAAGAAACTCTTT. This chain joins TRGV2 and TRGJ1 or TRGJ2. TCRdb carries no J gene annotation; the J gene was assigned here by matching the DNA with germline. Unmatched junction bases numbered 9, after V lost 0 bases and J lost 4 bases. CDR3 size: 15 residues. From germline, CDR1 is EGSNGY and CDR2 YDSYNSKV.

V is TRGV9 and J is TRGJP. The J gene, left out of TCRdb, was set here by checking the DNA against germline. CDR3 length: 17 residues. Germline CDR1 GITISATS, CDR2 ISYDGTV (reference sequence). J lost 7 bases, V lost 3 bases, and 9 bases had no gene match. The CDR3: CALWETLDELGKKIKVF. CDR3 nucleotide sequence: TGTGCCTTGTGGGAGACCCTCGACGAGTTGGGCAAAAAAATCAAGGTATTT.

This clone has a handful of counts. J is TRGJ1 or TRGJ2 and V is TRGV9. No J gene is reported in TCRdb; it was inferred here by comparing the DNA with germline. The CDR3 length is 14 residues. The ends lost 5 bases at V and 7 bases at J; junction bases unmatched: 14. Germline-derived CDR1 and CDR2 are GITISATS and ISYDGTV (reference sequence). DNA for the CDR3: TGTGCCTTGTGGGCGGAGGGCCAGAACTATAAGAAACTCTTT. As protein: CALWAEGQNYKKLF.

This clone was detected a few times. This sequence is one base from a far larger clone and is likely a read error. The chain is built from TRGV9 and TRGJP. The J gene was not available in TCRdb and was assigned here by matching the DNA to germline segments. CDR3 length equals 15 residues. Per the germline V gene, CDR1 is GITISATS and CDR2 is ISYDGTV (reference sequence). J was trimmed by 3 bases and V by 6 bases; bases with no gene match: 2. CDR3 loop: CALWKQELGKKIKVF. The CDR3 DNA is TGTGCCTTGTGGAAGCAAGAGTTGGGCAAAAAAATCAAGGTATTT.